Given below is one TCR beta chain in context. Germline CDR1 and CDR2: SNHLY and FYNNEI. CDR3 size: 18 residues. Trimming took 4 bases from V and 0 from J; bases not matched to a gene: 11. These data originate in a study of shared clonotypes between healthy human individuals. CD8 cells regarded as naive lacked CD45RO, were positively chosen for CCR7, and omitted terminally differentiated effector memory CD45RA+ cells. Repertoires were generated with immunoSEQ multiplex PCR, while TCRdb's copy carries only in-frame clones and drops some. The top ten clones hold around 1.7% of a sample with more than 2 million clones, around 93% of them seen once.

The chain joins TRBV2 to TRBJ2-7; 11 bases agree with TRBD1. The TCR comes from a man aged 18 to 30 in good health. Some clones in this sample may be carry-over from other donors' samples. Specimen: naive CD8+ T cells from PBMCs. CDR3 in DNA: TGTGCCAGCAGTGCGGACAGGGGGCTGGGTTCCCCCTCCTACGAGCAGTACTTC. This gives the protein CASSADRGLGSPSYEQYF.